Each of the 25 T cell receptor beta chains below was sequenced from the same sample in a study of shared clonotypes between healthy human individuals. Assay used: immunoSEQ multiplex PCR; TCRdb lists only in-frame clones, some missing. In the table there are over 1.4 million clones, roughly 96% of which are singletons. Sequenced material: naive CD4+ T cells sorted from blood. The subset: CD45RA+ positively selected. Receptors were obtained from a man in his thirties or forties in good health.

The V call is TRBV6-1, the J call TRBJ2-5; D not certain. TRBJ2-7 matches the DNA end more closely, so the J call is doubtful. Germline CDR1 is MNHNS and CDR2 is SASEGT. This CDR3 has 15 amino acids. The CDR3 region has the DNA TGTGCCAGCAGTGAAATTGGTAGGGCTTCCAACGAGCAGTACTTC. This translates into CASSEIGRASNEQYF.

This sequence joins TRBV5-1 and TRBJ2-1, with D tentatively TRBD1 (5 bases). Between the trimmed V and J ends, which lost 4 bases and 5 bases, there was a span of 13 bases. CDR3 length equals 14 residues. CDR1 is SGHRS and CDR2 is YFSETQ in the germline V gene. The CDR3 reads CASSRITGNNEQFF. CDR3 sequence (DNA): TGCGCCAGCAGCCGCATCACAGGTAACAATGAGCAGTTCTTC.

The chain uses TRBV5-6 and TRBJ2-7; 7 nucleotides line up with TRBD1. Trimming at V came to 0 bases and at J to 1 base, leaving 7 bases not matched to a gene. Per the germline V gene, CDR1 is SGHDT and CDR2 is YYEEEE. The CDR3 loop spans 16 amino acids. The CDR3 DNA sequence: TGTGCCAGCAGCTTGGTGGGGGACAGTTCATCCTACGAGCAGTACTTC. Translating gives CASSLVGDSSSYEQYF.

This clone has a single count. In nucleotides, the CDR3 is TGTGCCAGCAGCTTTTCACAGCAAAACTATGGCTACACCTTC. It specifies CASSFSQQNYGYTF. The rearrangement joins TRBV7-9 to TRBJ1-2; D remains unclear. The V end was cut by 3 bases, the J end by 2 bases, with 10 bases between. The germline gives CDR1 SEHNR, CDR2 FQNEAQ (reference sequence). This CDR3 has 14 residues.

This clone was recorded only once. The V gene is TRBV5-1, the J gene TRBJ2-3; D tentatively fits TRBD1 or TRBD2 (5 bases each). CDR3 size: 19 residues. Per the germline V gene, CDR1 is SGHRS and CDR2 is YFSETQ. V dropped 3 bases and J dropped 0 bases, with 23 bases sitting between them. The CDR3 region is CASSSLTPLNRDSTDTQYF. The CDR3 DNA is TGCGCCAGCAGCTCCTTGACCCCATTAAACCGGGACAGCACAGATACGCAGTATTTT.

The chain links TRBV6-5 to TRBJ2-4, with no clear D. Germline loops: CDR1 MNHEY, CDR2 SVGAGI. V was cut by 4 bases and J by 8 bases, with 12 bases left in between. The CDR3 consists of 13 residues. DNA for the CDR3: TGTGCCAGCAGTTCTGGCAAGGGTTACATTCAGTACTTC. This encodes CASSSGKGYIQYF.

In nucleotides, the CDR3 is TGCGCCAGCAGCCGACAGGGGCAGTACGAGCAGTACTTC. Its translation: CASSRQGQYEQYF. The chain couples TRBV5-1 to TRBJ2-7, with 8 bases matching TRBD1. Germline loops: CDR1 SGHRS, CDR2 YFSETQ. The CDR3 is 13 residues long. With 4 bases clipped from V and 4 bases from J, the junction kept 4 bases outside the gene matches. Filled out from reference TRBV5-1 and TRBJ2-7, the complete variable domain reads KAGVTQTPRYLIKTRGQQVTLSCSPISGHRSVSWYQQTPGQGLQFLFEYFSETQRNKGNFPGRFSGRQFSNSRSEMNVSTLELGDSALYLCASSRQGQYEQYFGPGTRLTVT.

This chain links TRBV29-1 with TRBJ2-3; D is possibly TRBD2 (6 bases). Trimming took 4 bases from V and 3 from J, leaving 17 bases between them. The CDR3 has 15 residues. Germline CDR1 reads SQVTM; CDR2 reads ANQGSEA. CDR3 sequence (DNA): TGCAGCGTTGGGAGGGGTAGGGCCGTGACAGATACGCAGTATTTT. It encodes CSVGRGRAVTDTQYF.

The V call is TRBV7-2, the J call TRBJ2-5; 7 bases align to TRBD1. This CDR3 region has 13 residues. The germline gives CDR1 SGHTA, CDR2 FQGNSA. V trimming: 8 bases; J trimming: 4 bases; junction bases outside the gene matches: 7. The CDR3, as DNA: TGTGCCAGCGGCAGGGACAGCCTAGAGACCCAGTACTTC. Translating gives CASGRDSLETQYF.

V and J are TRBV5-4 and TRBJ1-1; possibly TRBD1 for D (5 bases). CDR1 is SGHNT, CDR2 YYREEE, per germline (reference sequence). Trimming cost V 1 base and J 4 bases, with 14 bases left between them. CDR3 length equals 15 residues. CDR3 DNA: TGTGCCAGCAGCTTGAAGCCCTCCGGGGGCACTGAAGCTTTCTTT. Protein: CASSLKPSGGTEAFF.

The CDR3 reads CASSPETGNYEQYF. DNA of the CDR3: TGTGCCAGCTCACCTGAGACGGGGAACTACGAGCAGTACTTC. The chain links TRBV18 to TRBJ2-7; D is perhaps TRBD2 (5 bases). The germline CDR1 and CDR2 sequences are KGHSH and LQKENI. CDR3 length: 14 amino acids. The V end lost 3 bases, the J end lost 3 bases, and 12 bases lay between the germline ends.

The V call is TRBV28, the J call TRBJ1-5; 7 bases map to TRBD1. The J segment lost 4 bases and the V segment lost 4 bases, leaving 7 bases of the junction unmatched. The germline gives CDR1 MDHEN, CDR2 SYDVKM. The CDR3 runs 15 residues. DNA for the CDR3: TGTGCCAGCAGTTCAGGGGGGGTTCGGAATCAGCCCCAGCATTTT. It encodes CASSSGGVRNQPQHF.

This sequence joins TRBV9 and TRBJ1-4, with D possibly being TRBD1 (6 bases). The length of the CDR3 is 15 residues. V shed 3 bases and J shed 2 bases, with 11 bases lying between them. Germline values: CDR1 SGDLS, CDR2 YYNGEE. CDR3 DNA sequence: TGTGCCAGCAGCGCCACAGGGATGACTAATGAAAAACTGTTTTTT. Translation: CASSATGMTNEKLFF.

The gene calls are TRBV7-2 and TRBJ2-3; 10 bases are shared with TRBD2. V dropped 8 bases and J dropped 5; count of bases not matched to a gene: 16. This CDR3 is built from 17 residues. CDR1 SGHTA and CDR2 FQGNSA come from the germline V gene. The CDR3 protein is CASGIIGLAGVGDTQYF. DNA for the CDR3: TGTGCCAGCGGGATAATAGGGCTAGCGGGAGTGGGAGATACGCAGTATTTT.

The genes are TRBV18 and TRBJ2-1, with D possibly being TRBD2 (6 bases). With 3 bases removed from V and 6 bases from J, the gap between germline ends came to 21 bases. CDR3 length equals 17 residues. From germline, CDR1 is KGHSH and CDR2 LQKENI. The CDR3 is CASSPGGRPSPVNEQFF. CDR3 DNA sequence: TGTGCCAGCTCACCGGGGGGACGCCCCTCACCCGTCAATGAGCAGTTCTTC.

This clone was observed once. The rearrangement links TRBV18 to TRBJ2-1, with D maybe TRBD1 (6 bases). V was cut by 3 bases and J by 7 bases, with 16 bases left in between. CDR1 is KGHSH, CDR2 LQKENI, per germline. The CDR3 has 15 residues. The DNA for the CDR3 is TGTGCCAGCTCACCGCGAAGGGGGTGGGAAAATGAGCAGTTCTTC. Translation gives CASSPRRGWENEQFF. The full variable domain, rest sourced from reference TRBV18 and TRBJ2-1, is NAGVMQNPRHLVRRRGQEARLRCSPMKGHSHVYWYRQLPEEGLKFMVYLQKENIIDESGMPKERFSAEFPKEGPSILRIQQVVRGDSAAYFCASSPRRGWENEQFFGPGTRLTVL.

The table lists this clone with a few counts. J is TRBJ1-1 and V is TRBV7-9; 9 bases are shared with TRBD1. The CDR3 spans 14 residues. The germline gives CDR1 SEHNR, CDR2 FQNEAQ (reference sequence). J was trimmed by 5 bases and V by 5 bases; bases with no gene match: 6. The CDR3 DNA is TGTGCCAGCAGCCACGGACAGGGGTGGACTGAAGCTTTCTTT. Translating gives CASSHGQGWTEAFF.

The V gene is TRBV19, the J gene TRBJ2-2; D is uncertain. V lost 5 bases and J lost 6, with 19 bases in between. The V gene's germline CDR1 is LNHDA and CDR2 SQIVND (reference sequence). This CDR3 has 16 amino acids. CDR3 protein: CASSWDGPTSPGELFF. The CDR3 DNA reads TGTGCCAGTAGTTGGGATGGACCAACGTCCCCCGGGGAGCTGTTTTTT.

The chain is built from TRBV5-1 and TRBJ2-5; D remains ambiguous. Per the germline V gene, CDR1 is SGHRS and CDR2 is YFSETQ. V was pared by 3 bases and J by 5 bases, with 8 bases between. CDR3 size: 12 residues. CDR3 region: CASSYSSETQYF. The CDR3 region has the DNA TGCGCCAGCAGCTACAGTAGTGAGACCCAGTACTTC.

The chain joins TRBV5-4 to TRBJ2-3; 7 nucleotides align to TRBD1. J gave up 0 bases and V 4 bases, and 8 bases lay outside the gene matches. This CDR3 contains 16 residues. The germline gives CDR1 SGHNT, CDR2 YYREEE (reference sequence). The CDR3 nucleotides are TGTGCCAGCAGCAGGGGGACAGACCTTAGCACAGATACGCAGTATTTT. Protein sequence: CASSRGTDLSTDTQYF.

This rearrangement joins TRBV18 to TRBJ2-3; D is possibly TRBD1 (6 bases). The length of the CDR3 is 15 residues. Germline lookup yields CDR1 KGHSH and CDR2 LQKENI. V was pared by 2 bases and J by 5 bases, with 14 bases between. CDR3 DNA: TGTGCCAGCTCACCATTTGGGGGCGAGGGAGATACGCAGTATTTT. Translating it yields CASSPFGGEGDTQYF. The full variable domain, in which reference TRBV18 and TRBJ2-3 provide the parts outside the CDR3, is NAGVMQNPRHLVRRRGQEARLRCSPMKGHSHVYWYRQLPEEGLKFMVYLQKENIIDESGMPKERFSAEFPKEGPSILRIQQVVRGDSAAYFCASSPFGGEGDTQYFGPGTRLTVL.

This chain joins TRBV29-1 and TRBJ1-4, with D possibly matching TRBD1 (6 bases). The V end was cut by 4 bases, the J end by 0 bases, with 24 bases between. Per germline, CDR1 SQVTM and CDR2 ANQGSEA. The CDR3 is 19 residues long. The CDR3 region is CSVASSGARRRATNEKLFF. The CDR3 DNA is TGCAGCGTTGCGAGTTCGGGGGCGCGTAGACGGGCAACTAATGAAAAACTGTTTTTT.

The chain carries TRBV5-6 and TRBJ2-3; D remains ambiguous. Trimming cost V 2 bases and J 3 bases, with 13 bases left between them. Germline-derived CDR1 and CDR2 are SGHDT and YYEEEE. The CDR3 sequence is 15 residues long. Written as DNA, the CDR3 is TGTGCCAGCAGCTTAAGGGTGGTGGGGACAGATACGCAGTATTTT. Protein product: CASSLRVVGTDTQYF.

The chain recombines TRBV14 with TRBJ2-7; 10 nucleotides match TRBD2. Germline CDR1 reads SGHDN; CDR2 reads FVKESK. Trimming cost V 1 base and J 5 bases; bases outside gene matches: 8. The CDR3 spans 16 residues. CDR3 sequence: CASSQVPSGRFNEQYF. The CDR3 DNA sequence: TGTGCCAGCAGCCAAGTCCCTAGCGGGAGATTCAACGAGCAGTACTTC.

The sample holds one count of this clone. The chain is built from TRBV21-1 and TRBJ1-5. TRBV21-1 is reported as a pseudogene. The CDR3 loop spans 16 amino acids. The CDR3 sequence: CASSKEGKEGNQPQHF. DNA of the CDR3: TGTGCCAGCAGCAAAGAAGGCAAAGAGGGCAATCAGCCCCAGCATTTT.